This is a list of T cell receptor beta chains from one sample in a study of blood T cell repertoires in COVID-19. Sequencing was performed with immunoSEQ multiplex PCR; in TCRdb, only in-frame clones are kept and a portion is missing. The sample includes over 300,000 clones, approximately 85% of them seen just once. The sample consisted of PBMCs or T cells enriched from blood (not recorded which). These receptors were taken from a man aged 30 to 45 who had recovered from COVID-19. CDR3s include the opening cysteine and the closing phenylalanine or tryptophan. A D gene is named only where the DNA matches it firmly. Clone size is stated in some rows and not others, as once, few, many or a class when expanded.

>-|TRBJ1-3|16|TRBV5-1|-
CASSFAGVTSGNTIYF
TGCGCCAGCAGCTTCGCAGGGGTTACCTCTGGAAACACCATATATTTT
>-|TRBJ1-6|15|TRBV5-8|TRBD1
CASSLYDRDNSPLHF
TGTGCCAGCAGCCTCTATGACAGGGATAATTCACCCCTCCACTTT
>-|TRBJ1-1|14|TRBV27|-
CASSYGRVNTEAFF
TGTGCCAGCAGTTATGGCCGGGTGAACACTGAAGCTTTCTTT
>-|TRBJ1-5|14|TRBV7-2|TRBD1
CASSLRGLRQPQHF
TGTGCCAGCAGCTTAAGGGGGCTCAGACAGCCCCAGCATTTT
>-|TRBJ2-5|15|TRBV9|TRBD1
CASSSGGTGGETQYF
TGTGCCAGCAGCTCCGGAGGGACAGGGGGAGAGACCCAGTACTTC
>-|TRBJ1-1|13|TRBV5-1|-
CASSRDKNTEAFF
TGCGCCAGCAGCCGGGACAAGAACACTGAAGCTTTCTTT
>-|TRBJ2-2|15|TRBV19|TRBD1
CASSPGDRETGELFF
TGTGCCAGTAGTCCCGGGGACAGGGAGACCGGGGAGCTGTTTTTT
>-|TRBJ2-2|10|TRBV7-9|-
CANSFGELFF
TGTGCCAACTCTTTCGGGGAGCTGTTTTTT
>-|TRBJ1-6|15|TRBV5-1|-
CASSPAGDNGSPLHF
TGCGCCAGCAGCCCGGCGGGGGACAATGGGTCACCCCTCCACTTT
>-|TRBJ1-5|15|TRBV5-8|TRBD1
CASSQGQGPNQPQHF
TGTGCCAGCAGCCAAGGACAGGGGCCGAATCAGCCCCAGCATTTT
>-|TRBJ2-5|12|TRBV6-5|-
CASTRLQETQYF
TGTGCCAGCACAAGACTCCAAGAGACCCAGTACTTC
>once|TRBJ1-4|15|TRBV7-9|-
CASSLASGLNEKLFF
TGTGCCAGCAGCTTAGCAAGCGGATTGAATGAAAAACTGTTTTTT
>-|TRBJ1-1|14|TRBV7-9|-
CASSLDTGNTEAFF
TGTGCCAGCAGCTTAGACACAGGGAACACTGAAGCTTTCTTT
>-|TRBJ1-2|18|TRBV4-3|TRBD1
CASSQDAAGTGANYGYTF
TGCGCCAGCAGCCAAGACGCGGCAGGGACAGGGGCTAACTATGGCTACACCTTC
>-|TRBJ2-2|15|TRBV11-3|-
CASSFGYTNTGELFF
TGTGCCAGCAGCTTCGGTTATACGAACACCGGGGAGCTGTTTTTT
>once|TRBJ1-5|14|TRBV2|-
CATKETSLNQPQHF
TGTGCCACCAAGGAGACTAGCCTCAATCAGCCCCAGCATTTT
>-|TRBJ1-5|16|TRBV7-8|TRBD1
CASSTGTGYDNQPQHF
TGTGCCAGCAGCACGGGGACAGGGTACGACAATCAGCCCCAGCATTTT
>-|TRBJ1-1|16|TRBV7-9|TRBD1
CASSLSGGGLNTEAFF
TGTGCCAGCAGCTTATCAGGGGGCGGTTTGAACACTGAAGCTTTCTTT
>-|TRBJ1-4|16|TRBV7-9|-
CASSSSTASPNEKLFF
TGTGCCAGCAGCTCTTCGACAGCGTCCCCTAATGAAAAACTGTTTTTT
>-|TRBJ1-5|15|TRBV7-2|TRBD1
CASSPGQVANQPQHF
TGTGCCAGCAGCCCTGGACAGGTAGCCAATCAGCCCCAGCATTTT
>-|TRBJ2-7|15|TRBV4-2|TRBD2
CASSQEASGPYEQYF
TGTGCCAGCAGCCAAGAAGCTAGCGGACCCTACGAGCAGTACTTC
>-|TRBJ1-1|17|TRBV5-1|TRBD1
CASSETGTGSMNTEAFF
TGCGCCAGCAGCGAGACCGGGACAGGTTCCATGAACACTGAAGCTTTCTTT
>-|TRBJ1-5|13|TRBV7-9|-
CASSLAASQPQHF
TGTGCCAGCAGCTTAGCCGCGAGTCAGCCCCAGCATTTT
>-|TRBJ2-7|15|TRBV5-1|-
CASSSSGTPGYEQYF
TGCGCCAGCAGCTCATCCGGGACACCGGGCTACGAGCAGTACTTC
>-|TRBJ1-6|14|TRBV4-2|-
CASSQEAINSPLHF
TGTGCCAGCAGCCAAGAAGCCATTAATTCACCCCTCCACTTT
>-|TRBJ2-6|17|TRBV11-2|TRBD1
CASSPRQGNPGANVLTF
TGTGCCAGCAGCCCGCGACAGGGCAACCCTGGGGCCAACGTCCTGACTTTC
>-|TRBJ1-2|12|TRBV2|-
CASSVTFPGYTF
TGTGCCAGCAGTGTGACTTTCCCTGGCTACACCTTC
>-|TRBJ1-1|16|TRBV24-1|TRBD1
CATSDHRTGWATEAFF
TGTGCCACCAGTGATCACCGGACAGGGTGGGCCACTGAAGCTTTCTTT
>-|TRBJ2-1|16|TRBV7-9|TRBD1
CASSSDRGLSYNEQFF
TGTGCCAGCAGCTCCGACAGGGGGCTGAGTTACAATGAGCAGTTCTTC
>-|TRBJ2-1|14|TRBV10-3|TRBD1
CAISEGQGHNEQFF
TGTGCCATCAGTGAGGGACAGGGGCATAATGAGCAGTTCTTC
>-|TRBJ1-3|16|TRBV18|-
CASSPGTGISGNTIYF
TGTGCCAGCTCACCCGGCACAGGAATCTCTGGAAACACCATATATTTT
>-|TRBJ2-1|16|TRBV7-9|-
CASSLVGGGHYNEQFF
TGTGCCAGCAGCTTAGTCGGCGGGGGCCACTACAATGAGCAGTTCTTC
>-|TRBJ2-7|13|TRBV24-1|-
CATSEGGTLEQYF
TGTGCCACCAGTGAGGGGGGAACCCTCGAGCAGTACTTC
>-|TRBJ2-7|14|TRBV9|TRBD1
CASSGTGGTYEQYF
TGTGCCAGCAGCGGGACAGGGGGGACCTACGAGCAGTACTTC
>-|TRBJ1-6|13|TRBV11-2|-
CASSLDPKSPLHF
TGTGCCAGCAGCTTAGATCCCAAATCACCCCTCCACTTT
>-|TRBJ2-2|18|TRBV11-3|TRBD1
CASSLDRDRGSNTGELFF
TGTGCCAGCAGCTTAGACCGGGACAGGGGGTCGAACACCGGGGAGCTGTTTTTT
>-|TRBJ2-1|15|TRBV9|TRBD2
CASSAAGTKTNEQFF
TGTGCCAGCAGCGCGGCCGGGACTAAGACCAATGAGCAGTTCTTC
>-|TRBJ1-1|12|TRBV4-1|-
CASSQVPAEAFF
TGCGCCAGCAGCCAAGTTCCCGCTGAAGCTTTCTTT